This T cell receptor (beta chain) derives from a study of regulatory T cells in long-lasting Graves disease. Study in general: Over 5 years on antithyroid drugs plus positive TSH receptor antibodies marked Graves' disease as persistent.

Findings and limits, study-wide: A greater number of public clonotypes (roughly 2,700) was shared by persistent patients than by new patients (roughly 880). When disease was persistent, TRBV28, TRBJ1-2 and TRBJ2-5 were the favored segments. Newly diagnosed patients had higher TCR diversity than persistent Graves' patients did.

To make TCR beta libraries, researchers used iRepertoire HTBI primers and Arm-PCR of CDR3 regions. One entry per CDR3 protein, called by TCRdb with MiXCR from the multiplex PCR reads. The sample records around 510,000 distinct CDR3 sequences, less than 25% being singletons. The time point is: persistent/refractory GD, antithyroid drugs over 5 years with positive TRAb. PBMCs were the source of the RNA used for TCR sequencing. The CDR3 contains 15 residues. CDR1 is SGHVS and CDR2 is FQNEAQ in the germline V gene. Trimming removed 4 bases from V and 5 bases from J; junction bases left unmatched: 5. Only a few counts were recorded for this clonotype. Its specificity is unknown.

The sample was peripheral blood mononuclear cells (PBMCs), taken when the disease was refractory, from a patient treated with antithyroid drugs. The receptor was derived from a female donor with Graves disease. The J gene is TRBJ1-5, the V gene TRBV7-8; 10 bases are a match to TRBD1. The CDR3 spells CASSWTGTGDQPQHF. The CDR3 DNA follows: TGTGCCAGCAGCTGGACCGGGACAGGGGATCAGCCCCAGCATTTT.